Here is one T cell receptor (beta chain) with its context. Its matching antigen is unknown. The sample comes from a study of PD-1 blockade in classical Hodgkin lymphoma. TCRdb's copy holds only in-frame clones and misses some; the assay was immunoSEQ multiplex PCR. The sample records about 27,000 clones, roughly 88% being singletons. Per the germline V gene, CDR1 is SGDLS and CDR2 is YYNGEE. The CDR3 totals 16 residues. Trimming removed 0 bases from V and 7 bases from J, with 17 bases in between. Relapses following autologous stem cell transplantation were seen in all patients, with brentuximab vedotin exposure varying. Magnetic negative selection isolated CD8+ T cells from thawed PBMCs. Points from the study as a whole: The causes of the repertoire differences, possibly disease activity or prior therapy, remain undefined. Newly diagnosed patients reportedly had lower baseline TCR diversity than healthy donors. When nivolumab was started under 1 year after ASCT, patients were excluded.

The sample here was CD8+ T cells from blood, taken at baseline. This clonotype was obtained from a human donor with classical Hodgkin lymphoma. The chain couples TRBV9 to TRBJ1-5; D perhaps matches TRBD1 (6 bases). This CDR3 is CASSVGGGGAGQPQHF. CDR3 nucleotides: TGTGCCAGCAGCGTAGGGGGAGGGGGAGCGGGCCAGCCCCAGCATTTT.